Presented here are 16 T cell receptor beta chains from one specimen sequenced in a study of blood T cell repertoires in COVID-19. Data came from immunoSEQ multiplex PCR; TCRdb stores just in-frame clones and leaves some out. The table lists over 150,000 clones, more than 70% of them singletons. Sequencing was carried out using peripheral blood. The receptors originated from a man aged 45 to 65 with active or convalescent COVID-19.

This CDR3 is CASTPLLATSYNEQFF. CDR3 in DNA: TGTGCCAGTACTCCCTTACTAGCGACCTCCTACAATGAGCAGTTCTTC. V gene TRBV19 combines with J gene TRBJ2-1; 7 bases agree with TRBD2. Germline values: CDR1 LNHDA, CDR2 SQIVND (reference sequence). Unmatched junction bases numbered 9, after V lost 7 bases and J lost 0 bases. This CDR3 comprises 16 residues.

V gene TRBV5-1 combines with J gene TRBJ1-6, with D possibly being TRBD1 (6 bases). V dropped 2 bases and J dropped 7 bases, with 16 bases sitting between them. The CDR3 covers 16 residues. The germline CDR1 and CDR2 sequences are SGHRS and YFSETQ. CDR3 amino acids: CASSLQGEGGNSPLHF. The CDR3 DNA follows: TGCGCCAGCAGCTTACAGGGCGAGGGTGGAAATTCACCCCTCCACTTT.

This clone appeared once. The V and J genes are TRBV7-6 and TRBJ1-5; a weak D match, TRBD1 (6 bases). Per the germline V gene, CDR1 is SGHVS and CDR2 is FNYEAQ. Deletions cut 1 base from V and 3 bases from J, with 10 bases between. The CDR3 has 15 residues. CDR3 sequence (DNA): TGTGCCAGCAGCTTAGAACAGGGCCACAATCAGCCCCAGCATTTT. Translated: CASSLEQGHNQPQHF.

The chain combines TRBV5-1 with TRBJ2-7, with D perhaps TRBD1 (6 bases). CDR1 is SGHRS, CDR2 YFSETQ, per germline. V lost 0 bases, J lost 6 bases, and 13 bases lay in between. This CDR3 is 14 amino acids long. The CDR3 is CASSLAQGLGEQYF. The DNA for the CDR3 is TGCGCCAGCAGCTTGGCACAGGGTCTTGGCGAGCAGTACTTC.

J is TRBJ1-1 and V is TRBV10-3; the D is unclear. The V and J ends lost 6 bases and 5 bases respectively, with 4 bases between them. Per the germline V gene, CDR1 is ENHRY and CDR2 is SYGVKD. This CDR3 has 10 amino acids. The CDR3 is CAISGTEAFF. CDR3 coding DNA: TGTGCCATCAGCGGGACTGAAGCTTTCTTT.

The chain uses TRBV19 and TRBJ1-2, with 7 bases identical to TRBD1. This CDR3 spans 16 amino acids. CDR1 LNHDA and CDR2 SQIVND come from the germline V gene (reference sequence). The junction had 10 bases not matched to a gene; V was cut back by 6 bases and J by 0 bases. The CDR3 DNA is TGTGCCAGTAGCCCAAAGACAGGGAAAGCTAACTATGGCTACACCTTC. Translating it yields CASSPKTGKANYGYTF.

The CDR3 DNA follows: TGTGCCAGCTCACCAGCAATCGTCAGTCAAGGAGGACAGCCCCAGCATTTT. It specifies CASSPAIVSQGGQPQHF. The rearrangement uses TRBV18 and TRBJ1-5; no clear D. Germline V gene data show CDR1 as KGHSH and CDR2 as LQKENI. Trimming pared 2 bases from V and 7 bases from J, leaving 21 bases between. The CDR3 loop spans 17 amino acids.

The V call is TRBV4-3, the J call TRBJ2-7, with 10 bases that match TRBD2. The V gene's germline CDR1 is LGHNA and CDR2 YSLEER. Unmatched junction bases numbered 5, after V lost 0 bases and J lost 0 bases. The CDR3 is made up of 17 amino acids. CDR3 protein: CASSQDGLAGGSYEQYF. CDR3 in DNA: TGCGCCAGCAGCCAAGATGGCTTAGCGGGGGGCTCCTACGAGCAGTACTTC.

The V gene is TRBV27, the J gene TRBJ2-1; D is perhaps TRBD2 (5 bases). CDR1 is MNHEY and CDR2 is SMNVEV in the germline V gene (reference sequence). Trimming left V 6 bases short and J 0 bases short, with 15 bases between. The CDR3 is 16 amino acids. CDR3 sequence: CASSPWRALSYNEQFF. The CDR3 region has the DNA TGTGCCAGCAGCCCTTGGCGGGCGCTCTCCTACAATGAGCAGTTCTTC.

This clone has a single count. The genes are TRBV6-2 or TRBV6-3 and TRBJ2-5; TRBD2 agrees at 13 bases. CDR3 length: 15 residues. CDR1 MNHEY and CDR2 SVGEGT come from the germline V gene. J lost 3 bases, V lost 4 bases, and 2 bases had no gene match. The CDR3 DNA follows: TGTGCCAGCAGTTCCGGGACTAGCGGGAAAGAGACCCAGTACTTC. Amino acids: CASSSGTSGKETQYF.

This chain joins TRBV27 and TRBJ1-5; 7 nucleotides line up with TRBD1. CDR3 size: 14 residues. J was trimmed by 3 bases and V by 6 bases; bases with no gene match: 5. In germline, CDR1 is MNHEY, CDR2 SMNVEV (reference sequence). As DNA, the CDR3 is TGTGCCAGCAGCCCCGGGACAGTCAATCAGCCCCAGCATTTT. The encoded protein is CASSPGTVNQPQHF.

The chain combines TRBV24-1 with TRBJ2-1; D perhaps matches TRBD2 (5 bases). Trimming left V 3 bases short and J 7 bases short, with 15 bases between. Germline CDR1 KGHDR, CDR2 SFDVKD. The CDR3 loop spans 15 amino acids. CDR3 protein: CATSDPADSKNEQFF. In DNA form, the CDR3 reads TGTGCCACCAGTGATCCCGCGGACTCTAAGAATGAGCAGTTCTTC.

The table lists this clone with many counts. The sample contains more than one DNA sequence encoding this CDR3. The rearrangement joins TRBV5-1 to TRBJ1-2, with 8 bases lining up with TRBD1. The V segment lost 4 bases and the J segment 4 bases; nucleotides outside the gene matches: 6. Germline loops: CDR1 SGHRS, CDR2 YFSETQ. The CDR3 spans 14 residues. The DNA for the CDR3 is TGCGCCAGCAGCCCTGGACAGGGAGGCTATGGCTACACCTTC. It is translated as CASSPGQGGYGYTF.

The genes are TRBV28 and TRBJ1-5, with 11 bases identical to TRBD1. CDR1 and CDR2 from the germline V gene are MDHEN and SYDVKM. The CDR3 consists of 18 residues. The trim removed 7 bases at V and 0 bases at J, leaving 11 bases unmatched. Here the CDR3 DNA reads TGTGCCAGCATCCTAGGGACAGGGGGAATTTATAGCAATCAGCCCCAGCATTTT. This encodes CASILGTGGIYSNQPQHF.

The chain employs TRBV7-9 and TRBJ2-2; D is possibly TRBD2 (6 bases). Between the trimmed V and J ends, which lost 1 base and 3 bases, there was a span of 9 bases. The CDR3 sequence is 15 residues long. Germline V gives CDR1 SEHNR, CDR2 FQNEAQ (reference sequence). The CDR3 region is CASSLGLVDTGELFF. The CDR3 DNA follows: TGTGCCAGCAGCTTAGGACTAGTTGACACCGGGGAGCTGTTTTTT.

CDR3 bases: TGCGCCAGCAGCCAAGAGGGTGAACGGGACGAGCAGTACTTC. Protein sequence: CASSQEGERDEQYF. This chain joins TRBV4-3 and TRBJ2-7; D not certain. This CDR3 contains 14 residues. CDR1 LGHNA and CDR2 YSLEER come from the germline V gene. Trimming took off 0 bases at V and 5 bases at J, with 11 bases between the two ends.